This TCR beta chain was obtained from a study of shared T cell receptors in the human thymus. The data were produced by immunoSEQ multiplex PCR, yet TCRdb's version contains in-frame clones alone and is incomplete. Of approximately 400,000 clones listed, more than 85% are singletons. The trim removed 2 bases at V and 4 bases at J, leaving 9 bases unmatched. Germline V gene lookup returns CDR1 MNHEY and CDR2 SMNVEV (reference sequence). There are 17 residues in the CDR3. The sample taken for sequencing was thymocytes. The TCR originated in a human donor. V and J are TRBV27 and TRBJ2-1; 9 nucleotides match TRBD2. The CDR3: CASSLRTSVRHYNEQFF. As DNA, the CDR3 is TGTGCCAGCAGTTTAAGGACTAGCGTAAGACATTACAATGAGCAGTTCTTC.